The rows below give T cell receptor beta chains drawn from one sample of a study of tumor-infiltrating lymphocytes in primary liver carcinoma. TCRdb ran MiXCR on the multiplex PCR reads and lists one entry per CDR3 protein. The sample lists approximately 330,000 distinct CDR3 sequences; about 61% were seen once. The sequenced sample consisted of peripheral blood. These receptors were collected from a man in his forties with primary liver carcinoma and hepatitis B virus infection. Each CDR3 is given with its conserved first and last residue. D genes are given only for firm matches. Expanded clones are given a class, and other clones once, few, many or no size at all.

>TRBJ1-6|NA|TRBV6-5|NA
TGTGTCAGCAGAGGAACCGGAGATTCACCCCTCCACTTT
CVSRGTGDSPLHF
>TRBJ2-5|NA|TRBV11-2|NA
TGTGCCAGCAGCTTACGTCCCTGGCAGGGCGAGGAGACCCAGTACTTC
CASSLRPWQGEETQYF
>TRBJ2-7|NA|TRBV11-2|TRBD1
TGTGCCAGGAGCACCCAGGGGGATTTCTACGAGCAGTACTTC
CARSTQGDFYEQYF
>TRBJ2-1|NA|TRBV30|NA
TGTGCCGTAGCCTACAGCAATGAGCAGTTCTTC
CAVAYSNEQFF
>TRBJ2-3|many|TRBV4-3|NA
TGCGCCAGCAGCCAAGGACGGGAAAGCACAGATACGCAGTATTTT
CASSQGRESTDTQYF
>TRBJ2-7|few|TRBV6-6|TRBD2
TGTGCCAGCAGTTCCCGGACTAGCGGGAGAATTCGGGGCCCCTACGAGCAGTACTTC
CASSSRTSGRIRGPYEQYF
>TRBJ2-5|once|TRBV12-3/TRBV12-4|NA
TGTGCCAGCAGTTTTGTGCGCGCAGAGACCCAGTACTTC
CASSFVRAETQYF
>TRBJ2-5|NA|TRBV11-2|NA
TGTGCCAGCAGCTGTGACAGTGTGGAAGAGACCCAGTACTTC
CASSCDSVEETQYF
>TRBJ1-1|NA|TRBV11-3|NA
TGTGTCAGCAGCTTAGATCACTATAGCATTGAAGCTTTCTTT
CVSSLDHYSIEAFF
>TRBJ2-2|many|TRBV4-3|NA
TGCGCCAGCAGCCAAGATACAACCACCGGGGAGCTGTTTTTT
CASSQDTTTGELFF
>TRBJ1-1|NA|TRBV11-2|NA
TGTGCCAGCAGCTTCCGACGGCAAAGTATGGACACTGAAGCTTTCTTT
CASSFRRQSMDTEAFF
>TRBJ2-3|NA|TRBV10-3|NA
TGTGCCATCAGCCCCACCACAGATACGCAGTATTTT
CAISPTTDTQYF
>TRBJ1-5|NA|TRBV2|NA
TGTGCCAGCAGAGCCACAGTCGCCCCCGGGCCCCAGCATTTT
CASRATVAPGPQHF
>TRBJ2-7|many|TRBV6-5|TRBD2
TGTGCCAGCAGTTACGGGACTAGACCCTCCGAGCAGTACTTC
CASSYGTRPSEQYF
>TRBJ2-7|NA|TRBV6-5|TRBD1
TGTGCCAGCAGTTCCCCCGGGACAGACTACGAGCGGTATTTC
CASSSPGTDYERYF
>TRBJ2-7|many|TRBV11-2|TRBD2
TGTGCCAGCACGGGGGGGTTCTCCTACGAGCAGTACTTC
CASTGGFSYEQYF
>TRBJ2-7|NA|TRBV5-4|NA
TGTGCCAGCAGCGGCCGTAGCAGCTGGACACTCTACAAGCAGTACTTC
CASSGRSSWTLYKQYF
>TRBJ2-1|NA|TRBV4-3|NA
TGCGCCAGCAGCCAAGATTGCACCATTGAGCAGTTCTTC
CASSQDCTIEQFF
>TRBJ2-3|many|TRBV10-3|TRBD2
TGTGCCATCAAGCGGGACGATCTAACAGATACGCAGTATTTT
CAIKRDDLTDTQYF
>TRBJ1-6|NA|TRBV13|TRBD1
TGTGCCAGCAGCTCCTCCAGGGGGCGCGGGAATTCACCCCTCCACTTT
CASSSSRGRGNSPLHF
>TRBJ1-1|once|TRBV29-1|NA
TGCAGCGTTGTGCGTGATCCTACTGGAGCTTTCTTT
CSVVRDPTGAFF
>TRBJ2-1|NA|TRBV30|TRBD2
TGTGTCTGCTCAGGCAGGGGCGGGAGGGTCGGTGAGCAGTTCTTC
CVCSGRGGRVGEQFF
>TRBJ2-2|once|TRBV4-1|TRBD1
TGCACCAGTAACGATCTGGACAGGGGGTTAACCGGGGAACTGTTTTTT
CTSNDLDRGLTGELFF
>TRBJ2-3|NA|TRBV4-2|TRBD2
TGTGCCAGCAGCTTAACTAGCGAGAGGAGCGCGGATACACAGTATTTT
CASSLTSERSADTQYF
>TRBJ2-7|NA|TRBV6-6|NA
TGTGCCAGCAGTTACCTCGTGGGGCGCTACGAGCAGTACTTC
CASSYLVGRYEQYF
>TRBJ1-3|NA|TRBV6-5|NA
TGTGCCAGCAGTCACTTTGGGGAGACGGGAAACACCATATATTTT
CASSHFGETGNTIYF
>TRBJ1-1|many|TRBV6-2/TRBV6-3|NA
TGTGCCAGCAGTTACTCGGGACTCACGGAGGCTTTCTTT
CASSYSGLTEAFF
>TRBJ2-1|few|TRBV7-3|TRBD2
TGTGCCAGCAGCTTACAAGCGGGAGACCCAAATGAGCAGTTCTTC
CASSLQAGDPNEQFF
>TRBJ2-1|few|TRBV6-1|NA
TGTGCCAGCAGTGTCCTAGCGAGTCCTTACAATGAGCAGTTCTTC
CASSVLASPYNEQFF
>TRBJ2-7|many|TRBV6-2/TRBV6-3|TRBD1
TGTGCCAGCAGTTATGGGGACAGAGACTACGAGCAGTACTTC
CASSYGDRDYEQYF
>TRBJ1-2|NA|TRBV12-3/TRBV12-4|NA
TGTGCCAGCAGCCTTCGGACAGAAGATACCTATGGCTACACCTTC
CASSLRTEDTYGYTF
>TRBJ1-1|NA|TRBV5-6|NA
TGTGCCAGCAGCCGATGGGTTGTTACTTATGAAGCTTTCTTT
CASSRWVVTYEAFF